In this sample, the clone carrying this T cell receptor (beta chain) turned up a few times. V gave up 10 bases and J gave up 8 bases; unmatched junction bases: 9. This CDR3 is 12 amino acids long. This record comes from a study of blood T cell repertoires in COVID-19. Study overall: The United States, Italy and Spain supplied acute and convalescent COVID-19 samples.

The authors' processing: Amplifying reference gene primers gave estimates of nucleated cell counts. The data were produced by immunoSEQ multiplex PCR, yet TCRdb's version contains in-frame clones alone and is incomplete. V and J calls and clone size are as listed in that table; D and trimming were resolved from the DNA. The repertoire consists of 200,000 to 250,000 clones, with approximately 90% occurring once and the leading ten covering roughly 2.7%. The chain has TRBV12-3 or TRBV12-4 and TRBJ2-3; TRBD1 aligns across 7 bases. The receptor was derived from a man aged 25-45 years with COVID-19, enrolled during active disease. The material sequenced was peripheral blood. The CDR3 sequence: CATGQGGVTQYF. CDR3 coding DNA: TGTGCCACCGGACAAGGGGGCGTTACGCAGTATTTT.